These 2 T cell receptor beta chains were sequenced from one sample in a study of cytomegalovirus exposure and HLA in healthy donors (dated by TCRdb to about 2017). Library preparation used the immunoSEQ multiplex PCR assay. A mixture of 60 forward primers for TCR Vbeta segments and 13 reverse primers for TCR Jbeta segments was used in the multiplex PCR. TCRdb took this table from immuneACCESS and kept in-frame rearrangements with V and J called. Such tables lack part of the clones; where checked against another copy, unresolved V genes explain under half of the gap, and the rest is unexplained. The sample profile shows 80,000 to 95,000 clones; approximately 57% of them were found once. Just under 6.5% of the sample is in the top ten clones. Sequencing input: PBMCs. The source of these receptors is a woman in her 30s in good health and CMV-seronegative.

The V gene is TRBV4-1, the J gene TRBJ2-7, with a possible D match to TRBD2 (6 bases). V lost 3 bases and J lost 3, with 9 bases in between. The CDR3 length is 13 residues. Per the germline V gene, CDR1 is MGHRA and CDR2 is YSYEKL. Here the CDR3 reads CASSQGGDYEQYF. In nucleotides, the CDR3 is TGCGCCAGCAGCCAGGGCGGGGACTACGAGCAGTACTTC.

The chain carries TRBV7-2 and TRBJ1-4, with D possibly being TRBD1 (6 bases). The CDR3 contains 15 residues. V lost 5 bases and J 3 bases, leaving 13 bases between the germline ends. CDR1 is SGHTA and CDR2 is FQGNSA in the germline V gene. CDR3 protein: CASSQLGQPNEKLFF. DNA of the CDR3: TGTGCCAGCAGCCAACTCGGACAGCCTAATGAAAAACTGTTTTTT.